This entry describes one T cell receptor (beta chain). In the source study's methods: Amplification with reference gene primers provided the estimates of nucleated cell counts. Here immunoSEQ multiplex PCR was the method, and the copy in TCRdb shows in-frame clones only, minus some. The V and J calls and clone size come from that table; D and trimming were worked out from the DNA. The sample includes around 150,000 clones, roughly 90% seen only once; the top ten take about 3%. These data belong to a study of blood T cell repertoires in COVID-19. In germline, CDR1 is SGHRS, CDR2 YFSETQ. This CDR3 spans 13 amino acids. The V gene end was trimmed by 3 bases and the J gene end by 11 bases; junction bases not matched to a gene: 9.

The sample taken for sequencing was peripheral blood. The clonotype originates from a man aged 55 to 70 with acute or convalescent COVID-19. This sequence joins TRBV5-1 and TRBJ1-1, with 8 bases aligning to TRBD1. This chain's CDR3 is CASSSGQGRGAFF. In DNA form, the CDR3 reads TGCGCCAGCAGCTCAGGACAGGGAAGAGGGGCTTTCTTT.